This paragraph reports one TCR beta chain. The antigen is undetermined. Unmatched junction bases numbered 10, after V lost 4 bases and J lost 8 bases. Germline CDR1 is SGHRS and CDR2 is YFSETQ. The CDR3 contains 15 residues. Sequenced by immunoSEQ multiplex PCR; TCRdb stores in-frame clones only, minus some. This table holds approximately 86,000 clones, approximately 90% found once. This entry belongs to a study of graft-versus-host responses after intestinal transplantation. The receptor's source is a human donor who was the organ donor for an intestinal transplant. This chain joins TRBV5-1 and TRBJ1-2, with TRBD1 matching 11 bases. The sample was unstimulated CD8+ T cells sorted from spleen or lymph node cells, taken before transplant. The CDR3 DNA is TGCGCCAGCAGCCCGCGGACAGGGGGCAAGTGGGGCTACACCTTC. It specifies CASSPRTGGKWGYTF.